This T cell receptor beta chain was recovered during a study of shared clonotypes between healthy human individuals. Study-level points and caveats: For sorted subsets, rarefaction showed incomplete sequencing despite large depth.

V gave up 7 bases and J gave up 8 bases; unmatched junction bases: 12. Germline lookup yields CDR1 LNHDA and CDR2 SQIVND (reference sequence). The CDR3 sequence is 15 residues long. Division of CD4+ cells produced a CD45RA+ naive subset and a CD45RA-negative memory subset. A remark on this clone: As yet, its antigen is unknown.

The protocol was immunoSEQ multiplex PCR, while the TCRdb copy is restricted to in-frame clones and leaves out a portion. The sample carries about 1.5 million clones, 98% recorded once. This TCR was sampled from a man between 25 and 39 years old in good health. The material sequenced was naive CD4+ T cells sorted from blood. Indicated subset: CD45RA+ positively selected. The chain carries TRBV19 and TRBJ2-1; 9 bases are shared with TRBD1. The CDR3 nucleotides are TGTGCCAGTACCCCGGGACAGGGTATTGTATATGAGCAGTTCTTC. Protein sequence: CASTPGQGIVYEQFF.